These 27 T cell receptor beta chains were sequenced from one sample in a study of response to subunit inactivated influenza vaccine. TCRdb analysed the RT-PCR reads with MiXCR anew, one entry per CDR3 protein. The data hold 700,000 to 900,000 distinct CDR3 sequences, with around 21% observed a single time. This sample comprised PBMCs from blood, obtained approximately 5 days after vaccination. The receptors shown here come from a man aged 45-65 years who received an inactivated influenza vaccine.

The chain is built from TRBV9 and TRBJ2-2; D tentatively reads TRBD1 or TRBD2 (5 bases each). The germline gives CDR1 SGDLS, CDR2 YYNGEE. The V end lost 4 bases, the J end lost 7 bases, and 14 bases lay between the germline ends. The CDR3 totals 14 residues. For the CDR3, the DNA is TGTGCCAGCAGCTTGGGACGGGCGGACGGGGAGCTGTTTTTT. Its translation is CASSLGRADGELFF.

This clonotype was picked up a small number of times. The chain recombines TRBV6-5 with TRBJ1-6; D perhaps matches TRBD1 (5 bases). Germline-derived CDR1 and CDR2 are MNHEY and SVGAGI. The germline V and J ends were trimmed by 2 bases and 7 bases, with 15 bases remaining between them. The CDR3 is 16 amino acids. The CDR3: CASSYQGQTRNSPLHF. CDR3 in DNA: TGTGCCAGCAGTTACCAGGGCCAAACCAGGAATTCACCCCTCCACTTT.

This clonotype was observed a handful of times. The chain has TRBV7-9 and TRBJ1-2; 9 bases align to TRBD1. This CDR3 region has 15 residues. The germline CDR1 and CDR2 sequences are SEHNR and FQNEAQ (reference sequence). The junction had 7 bases not matched to a gene; V was cut back by 4 bases and J by 4 bases. As DNA, the CDR3 is TGTGCCAGCAGCTGGGGGGACAGGGAAAGCTATGGCTACACCTTC. This gives the protein CASSWGDRESYGYTF.

The genes are TRBV6-1 and TRBJ2-1; 11 nucleotides match TRBD2. Losses at the gene ends were 7 bases for V and 3 bases for J; bases not matched to a gene: 2. Germline CDR1 and CDR2: MNHNS and SASEGT. There are 14 residues in the CDR3. CDR3 region: CASNSGGDYNEQFF. CDR3 sequence (DNA): TGTGCCAGCAATAGCGGGGGGGACTACAATGAGCAGTTCTTC.

This clonotype was seen a few times. J is TRBJ2-4 and V is TRBV28; 9 bases agree with TRBD1. The J segment lost 5 bases and the V segment lost 5 bases, leaving 16 bases of the junction unmatched. The CDR3 extends over 18 amino acids. Germline CDR1 reads MDHEN; CDR2 reads SYDVKM. CDR3 residues: CASSPSRGGDRDQNIQYF. CDR3 nucleotides: TGTGCCAGCAGTCCAAGCAGGGGGGGGGACAGGGACCAAAACATTCAGTACTTC.

This clonotype has at least ten counts. This chain links TRBV5-1 with TRBJ1-1; D might be TRBD1 (5 bases). The CDR3 is made up of 13 amino acids. The germline V gene has CDR1 SGHRS and CDR2 YFSETQ. The V end was cut by 0 bases, the J end by 5 bases, with 8 bases between. The CDR3 region is CASSLEWGTEAFF. CDR3 bases: TGCGCCAGCAGCTTGGAATGGGGGACTGAAGCTTTCTTT.

This clonotype has a handful of counts. The chain carries TRBV29-1 and TRBJ2-3; possibly TRBD1 for D (6 bases). The CDR3 loop spans 15 amino acids. Trimming stripped 0 bases from V and 2 bases from J, with 12 bases between. Germline assignment: CDR1 SQVTM and CDR2 ANQGSEA. The CDR3 region has the DNA TGCAGCGTTGAAGAAAACAGGGAAAACACAGATACGCAGTATTTT. This codes for CSVEENRENTDTQYF.

This clonotype was seen a few times. The chain links TRBV20-1 to TRBJ1-2; TRBD1 matches 9 bases. J gave up 3 bases and V 6 bases, and 5 bases lay outside the gene matches. The CDR3 covers 13 residues. CDR1 DFQATT and CDR2 SNEGSKA come from the germline V gene (reference sequence). The chain's CDR3 is CSAGDRDYYGYTF. CDR3 DNA: TGCAGTGCGGGGGACAGGGATTACTATGGCTACACCTTC.

The J gene is TRBJ2-5, the V gene TRBV29-1; 9 nucleotides agree with TRBD2. With 6 bases clipped from V and 5 bases from J, the junction kept 13 bases outside the gene matches. The CDR3 sequence is 15 residues long. Germline V gene data show CDR1 as SQVTM and CDR2 as ANQGSEA. The CDR3 loop reads CSVARTSAKGETQYF. The DNA for the CDR3 is TGCAGCGTGGCCCGGACTAGCGCTAAGGGGGAGACCCAGTACTTC.

There are a few counts of this clonotype. DNA for the CDR3: TGTGCCATCAGTGACACTAGCGGGAGTGGAGAGACCCAGTACTTC. Protein product: CAISDTSGSGETQYF. The chain recombines TRBV10-3 with TRBJ2-5; 11 bases align to TRBD2. The V segment lost 3 bases and the J segment 4 bases; nucleotides outside the gene matches: 4. There are 15 residues in the CDR3. Germline CDR1 and CDR2: ENHRY and SYGVKD.

The J gene is TRBJ2-2, the V gene TRBV24-1; TRBD2 aligns across 11 bases. The CDR3 extends over 19 amino acids. The germline V gene encodes CDR1 KGHDR and CDR2 SFDVKD. With V trimmed by 8 bases and J by 1 base, 14 bases remained unmatched. CDR3: CATNVGGLAGVENTGELFF. CDR3 DNA sequence: TGTGCCACCAATGTTGGCGGACTAGCGGGTGTCGAGAACACCGGGGAGCTGTTTTTT.

The chain carries TRBV9 and TRBJ2-2; D is undetermined. V was pared by 0 bases and J by 5 bases, with 5 bases between. Germline lookup yields CDR1 SGDLS and CDR2 YYNGEE. The CDR3 has 13 residues. The CDR3 loop is CASSVEVTGELFF. The CDR3 DNA sequence: TGTGCCAGCAGCGTAGAGGTTACCGGGGAGCTGTTTTTT.

The J gene is TRBJ2-7, the V gene TRBV5-5; 9 nucleotides agree with TRBD1. CDR3 size: 15 residues. CDR1 is SGHKS, CDR2 YYEKEE, per germline (reference sequence). Unmatched junction bases numbered 11, after V lost 4 bases and J lost 6 bases. CDR3 protein: CASSLGTGIVREQYF. In DNA form, the CDR3 reads TGTGCCAGCAGCCTGGGGACAGGGATCGTCCGCGAGCAGTACTTC. The full variable domain, completed using reference TRBV5-5 and TRBJ2-7, is DAGVTQSPTHLIKTRGQQVTLRCSPISGHKSVSWYQQVLGQGPQFIFQYYEKEERGRGNFPDRFSARQFPNYSSELNVNALLLGDSALYLCASSLGTGIVREQYFGPGTRLTVT.

This clonotype was seen more than once but under ten times. CDR3 nucleotide sequence: TGTGCCAGCAGCTTAGAGGACGGAAACTACGAGCAGTACTTC. This codes for CASSLEDGNYEQYF. The chain combines TRBV7-8 with TRBJ2-7; D remains ambiguous. Per the germline V gene, CDR1 is SGHVS and CDR2 is FQNEAQ. CDR3 length: 14 residues. V lost 1 base to trimming and J lost 3 bases, with 10 bases between them.

The chain joins TRBV20-1 to TRBJ2-7; possibly TRBD2 for D (5 bases). Germline loops: CDR1 DFQATT, CDR2 SNEGSKA (reference sequence). Trimming took 3 bases from V and 4 from J, leaving 10 bases between them. CDR3 length: 12 residues. The CDR3: CSARAGLYEQYF. Written as DNA, the CDR3 is TGCAGTGCTAGGGCGGGCCTATACGAGCAGTACTTC.

The V gene is TRBV7-9, the J gene TRBJ2-5; a weak D match, TRBD1 (5 bases). There are 16 residues in the CDR3. CDR1 and CDR2 (germline): SEHNR, FQNEAQ (reference sequence). Trimming cost V 1 base and J 3 bases, with 15 bases left between them. The CDR3 DNA sequence: TGTGCCAGCAGCTTAGTCGCCGATTCAGGGAAAGAGACCCAGTACTTC. The encoded protein is CASSLVADSGKETQYF.

This clonotype turned up a few times. The rearrangement uses TRBV4-1 and TRBJ2-7; 7 bases map to TRBD1. The CDR3 totals 12 residues. Germline-derived CDR1 and CDR2 are MGHRA and YSYEKL. Trimming took 3 bases from V and 7 from J; bases not matched to a gene: 3. The CDR3 DNA is TGCGCCAGCAGCCACCACAGGGGAGAGCAGTACTTC. Its protein product is CASSHHRGEQYF.

This clonotype was picked up a small number of times. This chain uses TRBV7-9 with TRBJ2-6; D call uncertain. Germline values: CDR1 SEHNR, CDR2 FQNEAQ (reference sequence). CDR3 length equals 15 residues. Trimming cost V 1 base and J 2 bases, with 6 bases left between them. The CDR3 DNA follows: TGTGCCAGCAGCTTAGTTATTACTGGGGCCAACGTCCTGACTTTC. Translated: CASSLVITGANVLTF.

The CDR3 is CASSADSGGRSNQPQHF. The CDR3 region has the DNA TGTGCCAGCAGTGCAGATTCAGGGGGCCGGAGCAATCAGCCCCAGCATTTT. The chain combines TRBV6-1 with TRBJ1-5, with 8 bases identical to TRBD1. J was trimmed by 1 base and V by 4 bases; bases with no gene match: 9. Per germline, CDR1 MNHNS and CDR2 SASEGT. The CDR3 is 17 amino acids.

This chain connects TRBV28 to TRBJ1-3; no clear D. Germline loops: CDR1 MDHEN, CDR2 SYDVKM. The V and J ends lost 4 bases and 5 bases respectively, with 3 bases between them. The CDR3 length is 11 residues. The CDR3 nucleotides read TGTGCCAGCAGTTCCAGAAACACCATATATTTT. Translating it yields CASSSRNTIYF.

The chain couples TRBV4-2 to TRBJ2-5; 7 positions match TRBD1. The germline CDR1 and CDR2 sequences are LGHNA and YNFKEQ. CDR3 size: 15 residues. The ends lost 5 bases at V and 5 bases at J; junction bases unmatched: 11. The chain's CDR3 is CASSSRQGVLETQYF. The CDR3 DNA reads TGTGCCAGCAGCTCTCGACAGGGTGTTTTGGAGACCCAGTACTTC.

This clonotype was observed a handful of times. This chain uses TRBV6-2 or TRBV6-3 with TRBJ2-3, with TRBD1 as a possible D gene (6 bases). Germline CDR1 is MNHEY and CDR2 is SVGEGT. The length of the CDR3 is 15 residues. The V and J ends lost 8 bases and 2 bases respectively, with 17 bases between them. The CDR3 bases are TGTGCCAGCGGTGTACAGGGACCATACACAGATACGCAGTATTTT. It translates to CASGVQGPYTDTQYF.

There are a few counts of this clonotype. The chain carries TRBV28 and TRBJ2-3; 10 nucleotides match TRBD2. V shed 5 bases and J 0 bases; nucleotides not matched to a gene: 11. Germline CDR1 reads MDHEN; CDR2 reads SYDVKM. This CDR3 spans 18 amino acids. CDR3 loop: CASSTYGGTSESTDTQYF. CDR3 in DNA: TGTGCCAGCAGTACCTACGGGGGGACTAGCGAGAGCACAGATACGCAGTATTTT.

V is TRBV7-6 and J is TRBJ2-1, with TRBD2 matching over 12 bases. Losses at the gene ends were 5 bases for V and 8 bases for J; bases not matched to a gene: 10. This CDR3 is 16 amino acids long. Germline V CDR1 and CDR2: SGHVS, FNYEAQ. The DNA for the CDR3 is TGTGCCAGCAGCCTACCTAGCGGGGGGGCCGAGGATGAGCAGTTCTTC. As protein: CASSLPSGGAEDEQFF.

This clonotype occurred a few times. V and J are TRBV29-1 and TRBJ1-1; D is ambiguous. V shed 2 bases and J shed 0 bases, with 7 bases lying between them. The germline V gene has CDR1 SQVTM and CDR2 ANQGSEA. The CDR3 totals 13 residues. The CDR3: CSVERPMNTEAFF. Here the CDR3 DNA reads TGCAGCGTTGAACGACCGATGAACACTGAAGCTTTCTTT.

This chain links TRBV6-5 with TRBJ2-7; 13 bases line up with TRBD2. The germline CDR1 and CDR2 sequences are MNHEY and SVGAGI. The CDR3 runs 19 residues. With V trimmed by 0 bases and J by 2 bases, 10 bases remained unmatched. CDR3: CASSYSTPFGTSGTYEQYF. CDR3 coding DNA: TGTGCCAGCAGTTACTCGACCCCTTTTGGGACTAGCGGGACCTACGAGCAGTACTTC.

This chain uses TRBV4-3 with TRBJ2-2; TRBD1 or TRBD2 may be the D gene (5 bases each). CDR3 length: 16 residues. V was pared by 0 bases and J by 5 bases, with 13 bases between. CDR1 and CDR2 from the germline V gene are LGHNA and YSLEER. The CDR3 loop is CASSQDKGSYTGELFF. DNA for the CDR3: TGCGCCAGCAGCCAAGACAAGGGGAGTTATACCGGGGAGCTGTTTTTT.